What follows is one TCR beta chain and its context. This entry is derived from a study of blood T cell repertoires in COVID-19. About the research overall: COVID-19 samples, acute and convalescent, were from the United States, Italy and Spain. T cells, B-cell-depleted T cells, or PBMCs provided the cDNA or gDNA that served as material.

The V gene's germline CDR1 is MRHNA and CDR2 SNTAGT. The CDR3 contains 15 residues. The V and J ends lost 5 bases and 2 bases, in that order; junction bases with no gene match: 6. Some clones are missing from TCRdb's copy, which holds only in-frame ones; the method was immunoSEQ multiplex PCR. This sample has 55,000 to 70,000 clones, with 82% found just once. What was sequenced was peripheral blood. The chain uses TRBV6-4 and TRBJ2-3; 8 positions match TRBD1. The clonotype originates from a woman older than 75 with acute or convalescent COVID-19. The CDR3 DNA sequence: TGTGCCAGCAGTCCCGGGACAGGCAACACAGATACGCAGTATTTT. As protein: CASSPGTGNTDTQYF.